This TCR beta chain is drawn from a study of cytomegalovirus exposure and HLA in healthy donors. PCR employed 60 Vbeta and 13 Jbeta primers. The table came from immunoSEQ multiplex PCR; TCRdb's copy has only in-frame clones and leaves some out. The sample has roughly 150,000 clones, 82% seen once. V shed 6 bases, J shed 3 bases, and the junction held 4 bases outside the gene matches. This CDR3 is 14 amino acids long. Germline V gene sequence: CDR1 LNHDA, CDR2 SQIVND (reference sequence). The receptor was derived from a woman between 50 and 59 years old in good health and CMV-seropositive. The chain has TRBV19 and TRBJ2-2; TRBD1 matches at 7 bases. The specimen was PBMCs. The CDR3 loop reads CASSTGVDTGELFF. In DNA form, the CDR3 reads TGTGCCAGTAGCACAGGGGTGGACACCGGGGAGCTGTTTTTT.